This T cell receptor beta chain was documented in a study of T cell responses to AZD1222 COVID-19 vaccine. General observations from the study: Most donors were white British and more were female, and clonal diversity was possibly underestimated. Baseline serostatus was positive in only six AZD1222 recipients.

From germline, CDR1 is MNHNS and CDR2 SASEGT. There are 15 residues in the CDR3. Trimming removed 2 bases from V and 2 bases from J, with 10 bases in between. Worth noting for this clone: Its antigen remains unidentified.

TCRdb keeps only in-frame clones here, not all; method: immunoSEQ multiplex PCR. The data hold 85,000 to 130,000 clones, with roughly 88% observed a single time. This chain joins TRBV6-1 and TRBJ2-1; D may be TRBD2 (6 bases). Here the sequenced sample was peripheral blood, taken on day 0 of AZD1222 vaccination. This clonotype was obtained from an adult in good health. CDR3 region: CASSERGIPYNEQFF. In DNA, the CDR3 is TGTGCCAGCAGTGAACGGGGGATCCCCTACAATGAGCAGTTCTTC.